This TCR beta chain emerged from a study of cytomegalovirus exposure and HLA in healthy donors. Of note for this clone: What it recognizes is unknown.

60 Vbeta and 13 Jbeta primers were used in PCR. Repertoires were generated with immunoSEQ multiplex PCR, while TCRdb's copy carries only in-frame clones and drops some. The table has 150,000 to 180,000 clones, about 80% seen once. Though nominally healthy at sampling, donors likely had unrecorded immune exposures. The germline CDR1 and CDR2 sequences are SEHNR and FQNEAQ (reference sequence). This CDR3 spans 12 amino acids. With 3 bases removed from V and 5 bases from J, the gap between germline ends came to 7 bases. Points from the study as a whole: Per published accounts, TCR beta sequences correctly predicted the HLA-A and HLA-B alleles of most subjects. Later on, an analysis tied 15,000 to 20,000 TCR beta sequences to HLA alleles at 0.05 false discovery rate. A likely sequencing artifact accounted for one observed cluster of highly shared sequence variants.

The sequence came from a man aged 25-45 years in good health and CMV-seropositive. The J gene is TRBJ1-1, the V gene TRBV7-9; D is ambiguous. Source material: PBMCs. This CDR3 is CASSFWRTEAFF. In nucleotides, the CDR3 is TGTGCCAGCAGCTTCTGGAGGACTGAAGCTTTCTTT.